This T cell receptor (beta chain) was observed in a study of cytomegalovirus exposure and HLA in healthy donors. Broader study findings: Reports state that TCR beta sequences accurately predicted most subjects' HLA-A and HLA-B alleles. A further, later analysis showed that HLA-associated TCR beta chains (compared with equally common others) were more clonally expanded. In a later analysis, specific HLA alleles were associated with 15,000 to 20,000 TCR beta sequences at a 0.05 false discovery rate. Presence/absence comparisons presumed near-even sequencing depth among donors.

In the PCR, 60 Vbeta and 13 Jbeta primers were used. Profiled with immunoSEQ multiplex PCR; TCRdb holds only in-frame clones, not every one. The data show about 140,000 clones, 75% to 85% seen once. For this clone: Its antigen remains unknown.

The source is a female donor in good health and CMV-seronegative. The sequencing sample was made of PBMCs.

This chain's CDR3 is CASRNRGVNTEAFF. Here the CDR3 DNA reads TGTGCCAGCAGAAATCGGGGGGTGAACACTGAAGCTTTCTTT. The rearrangement joins TRBV5-5 to TRBJ1-1; D might be TRBD1 (5 bases). Trimming removed 5 bases at V and 0 bases at J, with 11 bases between. The CDR3 loop spans 14 amino acids. Germline V CDR1 and CDR2: SGHKS, YYEKEE (reference sequence).